This T cell receptor beta chain comes out of a study of post-analysis software for immune sequencing data. Overall study: Relapsing-remitting, secondary progressive and progressive-relapsing forms of multiple sclerosis all featured among disease courses.

Regarding this clonotype: The antigen remains unidentified.

Whole-study findings and limits: Versus controls, multiple sclerosis patients showed significantly lower diversity (normalized Chao1). In patients, TRBV5-6, TRBV5-1 and TRBV20-1 belonged to roughly five TRBV segments found more frequently than in controls. The F measure placed samples prepared in the same batch into strongly shared clusters.

The TCR beta cDNA libraries contained unique molecular identifiers. Via MiXCR, TCRdb re-called the PCR reads, giving one row per CDR3 protein. This table holds about 460,000 distinct CDR3 sequences, roughly 45% found once. Trimming shortened V by 5 bases and J by 3 bases, and 11 bases separated the two germline ends. Germline CDR1 and CDR2: SGHAT and FQNNGV. This CDR3 comprises 14 residues. Sequenced sample: blood. The receptor comes from a girl aged 5-17 years with multiple sclerosis. The gene calls are TRBV11-2 and TRBJ1-5, with D perhaps matching TRBD1 (5 bases). The CDR3 reads CASSPDSPNQPQHF. CDR3 DNA sequence: TGTGCCAGCAGCCCCGACAGCCCCAATCAGCCCCAGCATTTT.